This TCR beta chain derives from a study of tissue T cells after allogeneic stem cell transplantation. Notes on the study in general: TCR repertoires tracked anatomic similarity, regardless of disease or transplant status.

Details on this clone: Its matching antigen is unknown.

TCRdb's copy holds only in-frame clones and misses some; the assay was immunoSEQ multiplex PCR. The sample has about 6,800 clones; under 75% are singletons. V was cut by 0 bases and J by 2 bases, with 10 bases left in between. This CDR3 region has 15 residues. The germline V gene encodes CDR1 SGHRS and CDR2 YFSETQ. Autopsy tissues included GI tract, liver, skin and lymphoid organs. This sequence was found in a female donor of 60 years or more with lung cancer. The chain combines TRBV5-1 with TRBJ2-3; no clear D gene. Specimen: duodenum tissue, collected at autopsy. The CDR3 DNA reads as TGCGCCAGCAGCTTGGAAGGGTTCTACACAGATACGCAGTATTTT. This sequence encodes CASSLEGFYTDTQYF.